The 10 T cell receptor beta chains presented below share a single source sample, sequenced in a study of graft-versus-host responses after intestinal transplantation (dated by TCRdb to about 2021). Library preparation employed the immunoSEQ multiplex PCR assay. Held by TCRdb, this immuneACCESS table contains in-frame sequences only and omits some clones. Under half of the omission traces to an unresolved V gene where checked; the cause of the rest is unknown. The sample records about 97,000 clones, 90% of which are singletons. 16% of the sample goes to the ten largest clones. Sequenced material: PBMCs, taken approximately 470 days after intestinal transplant. The receptors originated from a human patient who received an intestinal transplant, so some T cells may come from the graft donor.

The CDR3 reads CASSPGVQSNQPQHF. CDR3 in DNA: TGTGCCAGCAGCCCGGGCGTCCAAAGCAATCAGCCCCAGCATTTT. The chain carries TRBV5-6 and TRBJ1-5; D uncertain. The length of the CDR3 is 15 residues. Trimming took off 4 bases at V and 1 base at J, with 12 bases between the two ends. Germline lookup yields CDR1 SGHDT and CDR2 YYEEEE.

In this sample, this clone turned up a few times. The same CDR3 can be traced to other DNA sequences in this sample. V gene TRBV2 combines with J gene TRBJ2-7; 7 nucleotides agree with TRBD1. Germline V lookup: CDR1 SNHLY, CDR2 FYNNEI. The CDR3 loop spans 12 amino acids. After removal of 7 bases from V and 0 bases from J, the junction contained 0 bases not matched to a gene. The CDR3 region is CASTGGSYEQYF. CDR3 in DNA: TGTGCCAGCACAGGGGGCTCCTACGAGCAGTACTTC.

The J gene is TRBJ2-2, the V gene TRBV11-3; D gene unclear. Germline CDR1 SGHNT, CDR2 YENEEA. Trimming removed 3 bases at V and 0 bases at J, with 8 bases between. This CDR3 is built from 15 residues. The CDR3 protein is CASSFGQANTGELFF. Here the CDR3 DNA reads TGTGCCAGCAGCTTTGGCCAGGCGAACACCGGGGAGCTGTTTTTT.

CDR3 loop: CASSPDPDTQYF. The CDR3 DNA is TGCGCCAGCAGCCCTGATCCAGATACGCAGTATTTT. This chain connects TRBV5-1 to TRBJ2-3; D is uncertain. Germline CDR1 and CDR2: SGHRS and YFSETQ. This CDR3 contains 12 residues. V dropped 4 bases and J dropped 4 bases, with 7 bases sitting between them.

This clone was found once. The gene calls are TRBV21-1 and TRBJ2-7; the D segment call TRBD1 is taken from the table without a DNA check. TRBV21-1 counts as a pseudogene. The CDR3 spans 15 residues. CDR3 residues: CASSKAGQSSYEQYF. CDR3 coding DNA: TGTGCCAGCAGCAAGGCTGGACAGAGCTCCTACGAGCAGTACTTC.

Comments on this clone: Here the CDR3 omits its conserved ending phenylalanine or tryptophan, so a read error is the likely source. V and J are TRBV7-6 and TRBJ1-1; the D is unclear. Germline V gives CDR1 SGHVS, CDR2 FNYEAQ. The CDR3 runs to 13 residues. V shed 0 bases and J shed 7 bases, with 9 bases lying between them. The CDR3 DNA follows: TGTGCCAGCAGCTTAGCGGCAAGGAGTGAAGCTTTCCTT. Translated, it gives CASSLAARSEAFL.

V gene TRBV27 combines with J gene TRBJ2-3; the D gene is possibly TRBD1 (5 bases). Germline CDR1 and CDR2: MNHEY and SMNVEV (reference sequence). V lost 8 bases and J lost 0, with 12 bases in between. The CDR3 length is 14 residues. CDR3 loop: CASGRVRSTDTQYF. The DNA of the CDR3 is TGTGCCAGCGGCAGGGTTCGGAGCACAGATACGCAGTATTTT.

This clone was seen only a few times. The chain has TRBV4-1 and TRBJ1-2; no definite D call. This CDR3 contains 14 residues. Germline V CDR1 and CDR2: MGHRA, YSYEKL. Trimming shortened V by 0 bases and J by 8 bases, and 13 bases separated the two germline ends. CDR3 nucleotide sequence: TGCGCCAGCAGCCAAGAGGACGGAGTTTTGGGCTACACCTTC. Residues: CASSQEDGVLGYTF.

This clone is a singleton in its sample. V is TRBV14 and J is TRBJ2-3; D is unresolved. Germline CDR1 SGHDN, CDR2 FVKESK. CDR3 length: 13 residues. V was cut by 4 bases and J by 2 bases, with 7 bases left in between. The DNA of the CDR3 is TGTGCCAGCAGCCTCTATCTCACAGATACGCAGTATTTT. Its translation is CASSLYLTDTQYF.

V and J are TRBV5-1 and TRBJ1-4; a possible D gene is TRBD1 (6 bases). CDR3 length: 14 residues. Germline lookup yields CDR1 SGHRS and CDR2 YFSETQ. V was shortened by 4 bases and J by 4 bases, with 11 bases between the two germline ends. CDR3 DNA: TGCGCCAGCAGCAAGGACAGCCTTAATGAAAAACTGTTTTTT. Translation: CASSKDSLNEKLFF.